The clone carrying this TCR beta chain has ten or more counts. The antigen is not known. The data were obtained in a study of T-cell memory formation after mild COVID-19. Study context: In these data, TCR clusters were largely donor specific. Study-wide points: The CD4+ clones that contracted clustered mainly within CM and EM, and the CD8+ clones concentrated in EMRA. Some clones that responded were present in memory (sampled pre-infection), which suggests cross-reactive memory joined. Clones that shrank (day 15 to 85) were balanced CD4/CD8, whereas later expanders leaned CD4+.

Using its own MiXCR run on the 5' RACE reads, TCRdb lists one record per CDR3 protein. Of under 90,000 distinct CDR3 sequences in the sample, approximately 15% were seen once. Trimming removed 0 bases from V and 2 bases from J; junction bases left unmatched: 2. Germline assignment: CDR1 SGHRS and CDR2 YFSETQ. This CDR3 region has 15 residues. The TCR originated in an adult woman who had mild COVID-19 (a few samples of this study predate the infection). Cell type and time point are not known. J is TRBJ2-7 and V is TRBV5-1, with 10 bases identical to TRBD1. Sequenced input: PBMCs or a T cell subset sorted from them (not recorded which). CDR3 protein: CASSLGQGATYEQYF. CDR3 nucleotide sequence: TGCGCCAGCAGCTTGGGACAGGGGGCGACCTACGAGCAGTACTTC.